The T cell receptor (beta chain) described here comes from a study of graft-versus-host responses after intestinal transplantation. Study context: Once they had received anti-thymocyte globulin induction, all recipients took tacrolimus and steroids for approximately three years.

Repertoires were generated with immunoSEQ multiplex PCR, while TCRdb's copy carries only in-frame clones and drops some. The profile shows around 88,000 clones, under 95% of them singletons. Whole-study findings and limits: Recipient marrow held GvH clones, some first seen in ileum or blood. Some patients had graft-donor T cell macrochimerism, and their allografts showed high graft-versus-host to host-versus-graft clonal ratios.

This clone was seen only once. What it binds is unknown. Trimming took 5 bases from V and 5 from J; bases not matched to a gene: 2. Germline loops: CDR1 MNHEY, CDR2 SVGAGI. CDR3 length: 13 residues. The V and J genes are TRBV6-5 and TRBJ2-2, with 7 bases lining up with TRBD1. This clonotype originated in a human donor who was the organ donor for an intestinal transplant. Sample: unstimulated CD8+ T cells sorted from spleen or lymph node cells, taken before transplant. CDR3 DNA sequence: TGTGCCAGCAGTACGACAGGGACCGGGGAGCTGTTTTTT. Encoded protein: CASSTTGTGELFF.